These 8 T cell receptor beta chains share one sample of origin, sequenced in a study of cytomegalovirus exposure and HLA in healthy donors. Sequenced by immunoSEQ multiplex PCR; TCRdb stores in-frame clones only, minus some. The sample includes tens of thousands of clones, around 95% of them seen just once. Material for sequencing was PBMCs. The receptors were sampled from a man aged 18 to 30 in good health and CMV-seronegative.

The rearrangement joins TRBV28 to TRBJ1-2; unclear D gene. This CDR3 has 13 residues. The V end was cut by 2 bases, the J end by 4 bases, with 8 bases between. Germline V gene lookup returns CDR1 MDHEN and CDR2 SYDVKM. CDR3 amino acids: CASSLKRSYGYTF. The CDR3 DNA sequence: TGTGCCAGCAGTTTAAAACGGTCCTATGGCTACACCTTC.

The rearrangement joins TRBV4-2 to TRBJ2-6, with 10 bases fitting TRBD2. V lost 1 base and J lost 1; bases outside the gene matches: 4. This CDR3 spans 18 amino acids. Germline values: CDR1 LGHNA, CDR2 YNFKEQ. The CDR3 here is CASSQVLAGDSGANVLTF. The CDR3 region has the DNA TGTGCCAGCAGCCAAGTCCTAGCGGGAGATTCTGGGGCCAACGTCCTGACTTTC.

The count of this clone is one. CDR3 DNA sequence: TGTGCCAGCAGGGCGGTAAGCCACGCTGAAGCTTTCTTT. Its translation: CASRAVSHAEAFF. This chain uses TRBV6-5 with TRBJ1-1; D is undetermined. V gave up 6 bases and J gave up 6 bases, with 14 bases separating them. CDR1 and CDR2 (germline): MNHEY, SVGAGI. The CDR3 contains 13 residues.

The rearrangement joins TRBV4-1 to TRBJ2-3; TRBD1 agrees at 7 bases. The CDR3 length is 16 residues. CDR1 and CDR2 (germline): MGHRA, YSYEKL. The trim removed 0 bases at V and 0 bases at J, leaving 3 bases unmatched. This chain's CDR3 is CASSQEGGLSTDTQYF. CDR3 DNA: TGCGCCAGCAGCCAAGAAGGGGGCCTTAGCACAGATACGCAGTATTTT.

The rearrangement joins TRBV19 to TRBJ1-5; perhaps TRBD1 as D (6 bases). V dropped 3 bases and J dropped 8 bases, with 20 bases sitting between them. Germline loops: CDR1 LNHDA, CDR2 SQIVND (reference sequence). The CDR3 length is 16 residues. CDR3 protein: CASSIPTGTNPEPQHF. CDR3 DNA sequence: TGTGCCAGTAGTATCCCCACCGGGACAAACCCTGAGCCCCAGCATTTT.

This clone was recorded a few times. CDR3 protein: CATSRDRGNEKLFF. The CDR3 coding sequence is TGTGCCACCTCCCGGGACAGGGGGAATGAAAAACTGTTTTTT. The chain uses TRBV19 and TRBJ1-4; 11 positions agree with TRBD1. J gave up 5 bases and V 10 bases, and 6 bases lay outside the gene matches. CDR1 is LNHDA and CDR2 is SQIVND in the germline V gene (reference sequence). CDR3 size: 14 residues. Full variable domain (missing parts from reference TRBV19 and TRBJ1-4): DGGITQSPKYLFRKEGQNVTLSCEQNLNHDAMYWYRQDPGQGLRLIYYSQIVNDFQKGDIAEGYSVSREKKESFPLTVTSAQKNPTAFYLCATSRDRGNEKLFFGSGTQLSVL.

This rearrangement joins TRBV2 to TRBJ1-4, with 9 positions matching TRBD1. The CDR3 is 17 amino acids. The germline gives CDR1 SNHLY, CDR2 FYNNEI. With V trimmed by 5 bases and J by 4 bases, 11 bases remained unmatched. In nucleotides, the CDR3 is TGTGCCAGCAGTCTATTACCGGGACAGGGAAATAATGAAAAACTGTTTTTT. Translation: CASSLLPGQGNNEKLFF.

The rearrangement uses TRBV14 and TRBJ2-2; no clear D. Germline CDR1 is SGHDN and CDR2 is FVKESK. The CDR3 extends over 14 amino acids. The germline V and J ends were trimmed by 4 bases and 0 bases, with 6 bases remaining between them. The CDR3 nucleotides read TGTGCCAGCAGCCCGGGTGCGAACACCGGGGAGCTGTTTTTT. It specifies CASSPGANTGELFF.